The 3 T cell receptor beta chains below were found in one sample sequenced in a study of response to subunit inactivated influenza vaccine. Using its own MiXCR run on the RT-PCR reads, TCRdb lists one record per CDR3 protein. Of hundreds of thousands of distinct CDR3 sequences listed, approximately 17% are singletons. This specimen was PBMCs from blood, taken 4 to 6 days after vaccination. The receptors derive from a man over 45 who received an inactivated influenza vaccine.

This clonotype was picked up a small number of times. This rearrangement joins TRBV7-2 to TRBJ1-3; D not certain. The CDR3 contains 15 residues. Germline V CDR1 and CDR2: SGHTA, FQGNSA. The V gene lost 0 bases and the J gene lost 8 bases, with 14 bases spanning the gap. DNA for the CDR3: TGTGCCAGCAGCTTAGCCGCTTTGATTGAGGACACCATATATTTT. Translation: CASSLAALIEDTIYF.

This clonotype was counted only a few times. CDR3 coding DNA: TGCAGTGCTAGAGTTACTGCGTCGGAGGATACGCAGTATTTT. It codes for CSARVTASEDTQYF. The V gene is TRBV20-1, the J gene TRBJ2-3; D uncertain. This CDR3 is built from 14 residues. The V gene lost 1 base and the J gene lost 6 bases, with 14 bases spanning the gap. Germline lookup yields CDR1 DFQATT and CDR2 SNEGSKA (reference sequence).

The V and J genes are TRBV24-1 and TRBJ2-1; D is uncertain. This CDR3 is built from 13 residues. The ends were cut back, 4 bases at V and 8 bases at J, with 11 bases in the middle. The germline V gene has CDR1 KGHDR and CDR2 SFDVKD. CDR3 in amino acids: CATSDGSVDEQFF. The CDR3, as DNA: TGTGCCACCAGTGACGGGTCGGTCGATGAGCAGTTCTTC.